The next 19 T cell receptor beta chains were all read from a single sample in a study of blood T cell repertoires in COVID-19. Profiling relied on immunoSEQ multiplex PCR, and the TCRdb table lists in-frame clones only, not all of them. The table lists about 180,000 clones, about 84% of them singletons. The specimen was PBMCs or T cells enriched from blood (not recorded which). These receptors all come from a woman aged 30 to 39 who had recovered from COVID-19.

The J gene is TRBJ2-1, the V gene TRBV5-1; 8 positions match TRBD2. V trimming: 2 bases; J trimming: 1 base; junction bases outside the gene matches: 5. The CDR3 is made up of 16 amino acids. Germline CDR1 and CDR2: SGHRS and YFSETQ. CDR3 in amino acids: CASSFAGGRSYNEQFF. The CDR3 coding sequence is TGCGCCAGCAGCTTCGCAGGCGGGAGGTCCTACAATGAGCAGTTCTTC.

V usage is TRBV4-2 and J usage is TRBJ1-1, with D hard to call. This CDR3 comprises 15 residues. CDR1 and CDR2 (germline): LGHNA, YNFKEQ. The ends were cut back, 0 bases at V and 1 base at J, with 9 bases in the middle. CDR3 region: CASSQDPGSNTEAFF. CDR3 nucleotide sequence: TGTGCCAGCAGCCAAGATCCGGGGTCGAACACTGAAGCTTTCTTT.

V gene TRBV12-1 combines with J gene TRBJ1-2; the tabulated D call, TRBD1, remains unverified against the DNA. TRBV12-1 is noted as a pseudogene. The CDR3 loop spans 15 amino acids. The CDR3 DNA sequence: TGTGCCAGCAGCTTTGTGGCAGGGAAATTTTGGGGCTACACCTTC. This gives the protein CASSFVAGKFWGYTF.

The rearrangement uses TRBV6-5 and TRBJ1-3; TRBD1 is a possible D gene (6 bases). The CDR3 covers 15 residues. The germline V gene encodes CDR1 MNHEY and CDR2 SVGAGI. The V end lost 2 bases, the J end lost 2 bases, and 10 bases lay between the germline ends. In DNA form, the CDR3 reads TGTGCCAGCAGTTACCAACAGGGTGCTGGAAACACCATATATTTT. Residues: CASSYQQGAGNTIYF.

CDR3 in DNA: TGTGCCAGCAGGGGACTCGGGGAGCAGTACTTC. It yields the protein CASRGLGEQYF. The rearrangement uses TRBV28 and TRBJ2-7; the D gene is possibly TRBD2 (6 bases). V lost 6 bases, J lost 7 bases, and 10 bases lay in between. The CDR3 has 11 residues. Germline loops: CDR1 MDHEN, CDR2 SYDVKM.

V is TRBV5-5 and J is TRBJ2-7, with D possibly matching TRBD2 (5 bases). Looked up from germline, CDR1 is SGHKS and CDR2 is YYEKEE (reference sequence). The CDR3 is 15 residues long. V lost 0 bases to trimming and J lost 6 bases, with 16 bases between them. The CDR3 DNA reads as TGTGCCAGCAGCTTGGGGGGAGCCCTAAGGAGCGAGCAGTACTTC. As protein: CASSLGGALRSEQYF.

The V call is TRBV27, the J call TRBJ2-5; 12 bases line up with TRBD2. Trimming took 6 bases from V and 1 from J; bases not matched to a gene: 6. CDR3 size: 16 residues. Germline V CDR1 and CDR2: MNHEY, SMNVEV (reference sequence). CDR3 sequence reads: CASSFRLAGAQETQYF. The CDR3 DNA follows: TGTGCCAGCAGCTTCAGACTAGCGGGAGCCCAAGAGACCCAGTACTTC.

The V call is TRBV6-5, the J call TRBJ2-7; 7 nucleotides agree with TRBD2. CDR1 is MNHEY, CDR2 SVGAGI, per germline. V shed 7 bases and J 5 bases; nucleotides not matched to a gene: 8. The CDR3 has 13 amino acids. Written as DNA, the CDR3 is TGTGCCAGCACACTAGCGAGTAGGGACGAGCAGTACTTC. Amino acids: CASTLASRDEQYF.

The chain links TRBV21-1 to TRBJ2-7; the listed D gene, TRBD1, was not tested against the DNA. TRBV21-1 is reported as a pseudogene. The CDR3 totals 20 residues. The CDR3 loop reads CASSTRDRDREQRFPYEQYF. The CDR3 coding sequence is TGTGCCAGCAGCACCAGGGACCGGGACAGGGAACAAAGGTTCCCCTACGAGCAGTACTTC.

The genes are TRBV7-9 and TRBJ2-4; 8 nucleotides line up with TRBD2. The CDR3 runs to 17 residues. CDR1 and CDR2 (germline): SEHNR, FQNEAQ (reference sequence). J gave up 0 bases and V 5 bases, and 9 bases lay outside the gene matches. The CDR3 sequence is CASSPPRGGTAKNIQYF. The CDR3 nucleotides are TGTGCCAGCAGCCCCCCCCGGGGGGGTACAGCCAAAAACATTCAGTACTTC.

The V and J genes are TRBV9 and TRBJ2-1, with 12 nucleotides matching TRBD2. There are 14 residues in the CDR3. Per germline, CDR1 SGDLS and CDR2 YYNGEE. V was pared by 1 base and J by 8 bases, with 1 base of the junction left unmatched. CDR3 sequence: CASSVRLAGDEQFF. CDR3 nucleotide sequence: TGTGCCAGCAGCGTAAGACTAGCGGGAGATGAGCAGTTCTTC.

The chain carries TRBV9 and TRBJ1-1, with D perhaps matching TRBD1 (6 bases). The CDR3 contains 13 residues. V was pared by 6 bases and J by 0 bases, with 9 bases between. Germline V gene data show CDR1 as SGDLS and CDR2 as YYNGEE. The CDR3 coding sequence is TGTGCCAGCACCGGGGACATGAACACTGAAGCTTTCTTT. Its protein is CASTGDMNTEAFF.

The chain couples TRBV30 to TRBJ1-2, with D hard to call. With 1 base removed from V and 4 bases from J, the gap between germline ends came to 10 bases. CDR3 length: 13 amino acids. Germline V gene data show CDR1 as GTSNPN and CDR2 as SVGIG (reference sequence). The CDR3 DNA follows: TGTGCCTGGAGTGCGAGAGACATCTATGGCTACACCTTC. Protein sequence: CAWSARDIYGYTF.

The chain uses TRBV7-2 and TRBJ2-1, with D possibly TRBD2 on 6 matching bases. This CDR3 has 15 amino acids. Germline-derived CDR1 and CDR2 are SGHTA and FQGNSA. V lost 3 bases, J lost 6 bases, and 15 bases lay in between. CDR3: CASSLGLATTNEQFF. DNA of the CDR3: TGTGCCAGCAGCTTGGGACTTGCCACGACCAATGAGCAGTTCTTC.

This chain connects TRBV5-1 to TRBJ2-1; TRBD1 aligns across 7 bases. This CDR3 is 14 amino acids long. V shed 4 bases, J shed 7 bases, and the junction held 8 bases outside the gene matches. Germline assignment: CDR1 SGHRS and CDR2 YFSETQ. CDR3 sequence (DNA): TGCGCCAGCAGCCCCAGCACAGGGGAGAATGAGCAGTTCTTC. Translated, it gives CASSPSTGENEQFF.

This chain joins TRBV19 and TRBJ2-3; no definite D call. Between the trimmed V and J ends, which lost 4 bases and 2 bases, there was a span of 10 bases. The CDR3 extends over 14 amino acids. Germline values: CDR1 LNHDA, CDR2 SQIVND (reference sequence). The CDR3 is CASSTLDFTDTQYF. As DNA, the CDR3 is TGTGCCAGTAGTACCCTAGATTTCACAGATACGCAGTATTTT.

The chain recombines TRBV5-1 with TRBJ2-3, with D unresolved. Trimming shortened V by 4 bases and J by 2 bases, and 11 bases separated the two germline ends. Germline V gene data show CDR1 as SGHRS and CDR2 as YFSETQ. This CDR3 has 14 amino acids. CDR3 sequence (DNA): TGCGCCAGCAGCCCGTCACAGATCACAGATACGCAGTATTTT. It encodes CASSPSQITDTQYF. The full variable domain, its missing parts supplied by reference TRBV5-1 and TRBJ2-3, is KAGVTQTPRYLIKTRGQQVTLSCSPISGHRSVSWYQQTPGQGLQFLFEYFSETQRNKGNFPGRFSGRQFSNSRSEMNVSTLELGDSALYLCASSPSQITDTQYFGPGTRLTVL.

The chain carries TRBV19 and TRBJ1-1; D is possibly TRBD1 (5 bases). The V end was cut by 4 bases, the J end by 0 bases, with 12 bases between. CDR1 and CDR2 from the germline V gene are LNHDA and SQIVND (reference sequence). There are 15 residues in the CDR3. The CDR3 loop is CASSTTIQVNTEAFF. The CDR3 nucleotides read TGTGCCAGTAGTACTACGATACAGGTGAACACTGAAGCTTTCTTT.

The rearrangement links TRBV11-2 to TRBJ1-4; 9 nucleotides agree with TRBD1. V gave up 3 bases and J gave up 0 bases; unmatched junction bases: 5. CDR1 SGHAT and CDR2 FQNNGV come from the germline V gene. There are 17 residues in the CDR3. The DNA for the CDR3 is TGTGCCAGCAGCTTGGGGACAGGGCCCGCAACTAATGAAAAACTGTTTTTT. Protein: CASSLGTGPATNEKLFF.